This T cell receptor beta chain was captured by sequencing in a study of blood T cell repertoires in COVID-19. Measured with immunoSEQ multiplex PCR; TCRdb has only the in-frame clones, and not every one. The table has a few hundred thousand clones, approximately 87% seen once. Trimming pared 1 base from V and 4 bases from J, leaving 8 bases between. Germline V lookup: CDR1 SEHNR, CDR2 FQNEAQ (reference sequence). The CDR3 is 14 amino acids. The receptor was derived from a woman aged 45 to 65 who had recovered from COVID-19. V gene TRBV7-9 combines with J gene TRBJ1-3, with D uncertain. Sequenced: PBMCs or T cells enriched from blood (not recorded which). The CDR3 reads CASSLVGEGNTIYF. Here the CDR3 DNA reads TGTGCCAGCAGCTTAGTTGGAGAGGGAAACACCATATATTTT.